Reported below is one T cell receptor beta chain. As yet, its antigen is unknown. This sample is drawn from a study of cytomegalovirus exposure and HLA in healthy donors. Regarding donors, all were healthy bone marrow donors. Study results and limitations: In an earlier analysis, in roughly 580 donors, most V segments appeared productive either ~90% or ~30% of the time. Accurate predictions that matched the HLA-A and HLA-B alleles of most subjects were reportedly made from TCR beta sequences.

The PCR was carried out with 60 Vbeta primers and 13 Jbeta primers. Assay: immunoSEQ multiplex PCR; the TCRdb copy retains only in-frame clones and omits some. The sample has some 96,000 clones. There are 15 residues in the CDR3. CDR1 is SGHTA and CDR2 is FQGNSA in the germline V gene. V was pared by 5 bases and J by 4 bases, with 6 bases of the junction left unmatched. The TCR originated in a woman aged 25-40 years in good health and CMV-seronegative. The specimen was PBMCs. The V gene is TRBV7-2, the J gene TRBJ2-3, with 10 bases lining up with TRBD2. CDR3 sequence reads: CASSLTSGRADTQYF. As DNA, the CDR3 is TGTGCCAGCAGCCTGACTAGCGGGCGGGCAGATACGCAGTATTTT. Full variable domain (outside the CDR3, taken from reference TRBV7-2 and TRBJ2-3): GAGVSQSPSNKVTEKGKDVELRCDPISGHTALYWYRQSLGQGLEFLIYFQGNSAPDKSGLPSDRFSAERTGGSVSTLTIQRTQQEDSAVYLCASSLTSGRADTQYFGPGTRLTVL.